This T cell receptor beta chain was sequenced in a study of T cells in Graves' hyperthyroidism and ophthalmopathy. Study as a whole: Sampling of peripheral blood happened at initial diagnosis, prior to any treatment.

Per the germline V gene, CDR1 is SEHNR and CDR2 is FQNEAQ (reference sequence). CDR3 length: 10 residues. V was trimmed by 7 bases and J by 5 bases, leaving 2 bases between them. This clonotype was observed a handful of times. Amplified TCR beta CDR3 regions came from RNA transcripts. HTBI primers were employed in a first-round RT-PCR of the TCR CDR3. TCRdb called the multiplex PCR reads again in MiXCR, with one record for every CDR3 protein. The sample has 400,000 to 500,000 distinct CDR3 sequences; roughly 14% are singletons. This TCR derives from a woman under 30 with Graves' hyperthyroidism. Sequences were obtained from blood. V gene TRBV7-9 combines with J gene TRBJ2-2; D call uncertain. CDR3 in amino acids: CASKTGELFF. CDR3 DNA: TGTGCCAGCAAAACCGGGGAGCTGTTTTTT.